This paragraph covers one T cell receptor (beta chain) sequence. What it recognizes is unknown. The CDR3 is 15 amino acids. V shed 3 bases, J shed 4 bases, and the junction held 6 bases outside the gene matches. Germline lookup yields CDR1 SGHVS and CDR2 FNYEAQ. The source of the sample is a study of T cells in localized non-small cell lung cancer. Study results and limitations: Within adjacent lung there appeared a median approximately 62 of the top 100 tumor clones. Tumor trailed uninvolved adjacent lung in T cell clonality, which peaked there. Sequencing was restricted to one tumor region; therefore, heterogeneity remains possible. Increased T cell density in blood showed an association with longer overall survival.

The repertoire was sequenced with immunoSEQ multiplex PCR; TCRdb's copy has only in-frame clones and lacks some. The profile covers 52,000 or so clones, with more than 80% appearing a single time and 15% to 20% taken by the ten largest. The sequences come from peripheral blood, collected before any cancer treatment. This receptor was obtained from a male donor at least 60 years old with stage III squamous cell lung carcinoma. The chain joins TRBV7-6 to TRBJ2-5; 9 bases fit TRBD2. CDR3 loop: CASSFPHSGGETQYF. The CDR3 coding sequence is TGTGCCAGCAGCTTCCCGCATAGCGGGGGAGAGACCCAGTACTTC.